This T cell receptor (beta chain) was retrieved from a study of blood T cell repertoires in COVID-19. Authors' methods: Reference gene primer amplification gave estimated nucleated cell counts. Clones were read by immunoSEQ multiplex PCR, and TCRdb kept only the in-frame ones, dropping some. The D gene and trimming were derived from the DNA, and the V and J assignments and clone size from that table. Counted here are 20,000 to 25,000 clones, approximately 79% occurring once; the ten biggest clones make up 55% to 65%. Germline lookup yields CDR1 SGHNT and CDR2 YENEEA. V dropped 0 bases and J dropped 6 bases, with 18 bases sitting between them. The CDR3 sequence is 17 residues long.

The chain uses TRBV11-3 and TRBJ2-1; D possibly corresponds to TRBD2 (6 bases). The TCR sequence derives from a woman of 80 years or more with acute or convalescent COVID-19. Sequencing input: peripheral blood. CDR3 sequence reads: CASSLEGSSPGVNEQFF. As DNA, the CDR3 is TGTGCCAGCAGCTTAGAGGGCAGCTCCCCGGGGGTCAATGAGCAGTTCTTC.